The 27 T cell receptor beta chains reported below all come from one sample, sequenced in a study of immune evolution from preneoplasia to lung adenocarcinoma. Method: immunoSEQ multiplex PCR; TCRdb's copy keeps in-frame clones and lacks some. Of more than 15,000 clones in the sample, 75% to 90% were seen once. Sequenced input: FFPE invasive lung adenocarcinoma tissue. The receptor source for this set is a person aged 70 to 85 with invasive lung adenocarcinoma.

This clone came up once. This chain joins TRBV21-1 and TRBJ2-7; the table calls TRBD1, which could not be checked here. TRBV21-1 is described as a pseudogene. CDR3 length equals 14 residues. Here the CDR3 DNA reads TGTGCCAGCAGCAAAACAGGGGGTCCCTACGAGCAGTACTTC. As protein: CASSKTGGPYEQYF.

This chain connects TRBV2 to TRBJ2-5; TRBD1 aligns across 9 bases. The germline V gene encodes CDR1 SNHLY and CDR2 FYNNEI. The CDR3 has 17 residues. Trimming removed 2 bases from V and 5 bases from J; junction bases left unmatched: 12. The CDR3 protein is CASSERGGQGLGETQYF. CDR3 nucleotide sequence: TGTGCCAGCAGTGAAAGAGGAGGACAGGGGTTAGGCGAGACCCAGTACTTC.

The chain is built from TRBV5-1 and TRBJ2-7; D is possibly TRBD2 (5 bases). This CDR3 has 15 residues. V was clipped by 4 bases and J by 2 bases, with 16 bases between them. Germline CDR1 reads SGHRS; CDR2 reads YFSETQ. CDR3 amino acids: CASSASGGSAYEQYF. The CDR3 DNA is TGCGCCAGCAGCGCGTCTGGCGGGTCCGCCTACGAGCAGTACTTC. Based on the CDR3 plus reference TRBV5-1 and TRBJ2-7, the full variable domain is KAGVTQTPRYLIKTRGQQVTLSCSPISGHRSVSWYQQTPGQGLQFLFEYFSETQRNKGNFPGRFSGRQFSNSRSEMNVSTLELGDSALYLCASSASGGSAYEQYFGPGTRLTVT.

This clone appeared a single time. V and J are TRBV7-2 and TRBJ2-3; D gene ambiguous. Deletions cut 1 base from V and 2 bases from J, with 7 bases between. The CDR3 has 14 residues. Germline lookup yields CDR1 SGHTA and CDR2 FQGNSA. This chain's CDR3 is CASSLGFSTDTQYF. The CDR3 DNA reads TGTGCCAGCAGCTTAGGTTTCTCCACAGATACGCAGTATTTT.

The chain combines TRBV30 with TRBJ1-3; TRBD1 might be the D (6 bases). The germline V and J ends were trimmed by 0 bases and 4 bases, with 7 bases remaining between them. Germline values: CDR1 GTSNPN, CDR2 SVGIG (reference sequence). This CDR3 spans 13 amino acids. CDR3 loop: CAWSVGQGNTIYF. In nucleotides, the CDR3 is TGTGCCTGGAGTGTAGGACAGGGAAACACCATATATTTT.

The CDR3 here is CSAGTGMNTEAFF. The CDR3 DNA reads as TGCAGCGCCGGAACAGGGATGAACACTGAAGCTTTCTTT. The chain recombines TRBV29-1 with TRBJ1-1, with D maybe TRBD1 (6 bases). Germline V gene data show CDR1 as SQVTM and CDR2 as ANQGSEA. The V gene lost 7 bases and the J gene lost 0 bases, with 12 bases spanning the gap. This CDR3 spans 13 amino acids.

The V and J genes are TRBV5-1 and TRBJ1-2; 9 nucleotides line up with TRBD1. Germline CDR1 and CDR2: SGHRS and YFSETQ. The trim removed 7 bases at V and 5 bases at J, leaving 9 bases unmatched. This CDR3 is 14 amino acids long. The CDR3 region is CASQYRTGDYGYTF. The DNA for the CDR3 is TGCGCCAGCCAATACAGGACAGGGGATTATGGCTACACCTTC.

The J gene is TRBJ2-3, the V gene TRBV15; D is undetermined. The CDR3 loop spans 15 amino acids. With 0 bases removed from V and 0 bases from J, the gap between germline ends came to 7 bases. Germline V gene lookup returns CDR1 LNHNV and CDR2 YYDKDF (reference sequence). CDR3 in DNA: TGTGCCACCAGCAGAGATAGTGGGAGCACAGATACGCAGTATTTT. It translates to CATSRDSGSTDTQYF.

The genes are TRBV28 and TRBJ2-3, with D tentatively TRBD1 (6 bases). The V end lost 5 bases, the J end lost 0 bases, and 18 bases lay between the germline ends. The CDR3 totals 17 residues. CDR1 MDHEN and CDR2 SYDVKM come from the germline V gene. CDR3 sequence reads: CASSPYPGTTSTDTQYF. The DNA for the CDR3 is TGTGCCAGCAGTCCATACCCCGGGACAACTAGCACAGATACGCAGTATTTT.

The CDR3 spells CASSGQDEWDTQYF. CDR3 in DNA: TGTGCCAGCAGTGGACAGGACGAGTGGGATACGCAGTATTTT. The chain uses TRBV28 and TRBJ2-3; 7 positions agree with TRBD1. The ends lost 5 bases at V and 6 bases at J; junction bases unmatched: 8. This CDR3 spans 14 amino acids. In germline, CDR1 is MDHEN, CDR2 SYDVKM.

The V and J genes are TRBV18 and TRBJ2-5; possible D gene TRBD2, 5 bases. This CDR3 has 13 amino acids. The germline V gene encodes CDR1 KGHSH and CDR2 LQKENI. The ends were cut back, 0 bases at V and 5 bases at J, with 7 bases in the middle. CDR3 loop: CASSPPRVETQYF. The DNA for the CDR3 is TGTGCCAGCTCACCACCGAGGGTGGAGACCCAGTACTTC.

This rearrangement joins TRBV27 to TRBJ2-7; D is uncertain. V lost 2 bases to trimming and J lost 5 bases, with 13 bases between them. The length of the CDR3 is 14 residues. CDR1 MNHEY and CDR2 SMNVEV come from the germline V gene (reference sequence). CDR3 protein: CASSLECCLDEQYF. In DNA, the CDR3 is TGTGCCAGCAGTTTAGAATGTTGCCTCGACGAGCAGTACTTC.

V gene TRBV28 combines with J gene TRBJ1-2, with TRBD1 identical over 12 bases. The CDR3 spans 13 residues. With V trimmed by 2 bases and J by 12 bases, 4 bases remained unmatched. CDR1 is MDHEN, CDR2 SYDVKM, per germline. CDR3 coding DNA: TGTGCCAGCAGTTTAGGGACAGGGGGCGCACACACCTTC. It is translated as CASSLGTGGAHTF.

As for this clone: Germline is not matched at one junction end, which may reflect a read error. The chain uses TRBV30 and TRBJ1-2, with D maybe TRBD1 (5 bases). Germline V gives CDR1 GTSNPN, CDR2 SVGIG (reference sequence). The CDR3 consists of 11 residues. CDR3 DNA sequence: TGTGCCTGGAATCCAGGGTATGTCTACACCTTC. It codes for CAWNPGYVYTF.

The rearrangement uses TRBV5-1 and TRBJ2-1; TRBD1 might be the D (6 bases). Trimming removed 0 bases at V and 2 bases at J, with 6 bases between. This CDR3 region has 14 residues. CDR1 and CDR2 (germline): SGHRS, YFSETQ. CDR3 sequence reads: CASSLGQAYNEQFF. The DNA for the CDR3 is TGCGCCAGCAGCTTGGGACAGGCCTACAATGAGCAGTTCTTC.

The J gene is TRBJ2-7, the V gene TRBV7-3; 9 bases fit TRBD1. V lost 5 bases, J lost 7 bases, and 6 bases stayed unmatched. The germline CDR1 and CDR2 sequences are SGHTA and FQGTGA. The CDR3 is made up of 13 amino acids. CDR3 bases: TGTGCCAGCAGCCCGGACAGGGGCTGGGAGCAGTACTTC. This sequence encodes CASSPDRGWEQYF.

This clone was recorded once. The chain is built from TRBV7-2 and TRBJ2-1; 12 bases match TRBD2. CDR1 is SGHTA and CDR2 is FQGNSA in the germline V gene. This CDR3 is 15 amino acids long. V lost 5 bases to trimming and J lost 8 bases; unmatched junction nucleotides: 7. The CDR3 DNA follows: TGTGCCAGCAGCCGTGCCACTAGCGGGGGGTATGAGCAGTTCTTC. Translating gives CASSRATSGGYEQFF. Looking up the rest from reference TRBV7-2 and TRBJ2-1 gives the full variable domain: GAGVSQSPSNKVTEKGKDVELRCDPISGHTALYWYRQSLGQGLEFLIYFQGNSAPDKSGLPSDRFSAERTGGSVSTLTIQRTQQEDSAVYLCASSRATSGGYEQFFGPGTRLTVL.

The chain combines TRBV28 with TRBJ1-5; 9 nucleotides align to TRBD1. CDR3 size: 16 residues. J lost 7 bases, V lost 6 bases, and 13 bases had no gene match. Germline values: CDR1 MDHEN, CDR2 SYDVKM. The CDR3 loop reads CASRLRGTGRLQPQHF. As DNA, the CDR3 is TGTGCCAGCAGGTTGAGAGGGACAGGGAGGCTACAGCCCCAGCATTTT.

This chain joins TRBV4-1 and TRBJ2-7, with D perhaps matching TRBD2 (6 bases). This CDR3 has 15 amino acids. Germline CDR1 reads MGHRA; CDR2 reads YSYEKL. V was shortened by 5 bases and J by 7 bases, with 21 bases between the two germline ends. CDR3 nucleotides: TGCGCCAGCAGCTCGACCCTTAGCGGCGCTAAGGAGCAGTACTTC. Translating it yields CASSSTLSGAKEQYF.

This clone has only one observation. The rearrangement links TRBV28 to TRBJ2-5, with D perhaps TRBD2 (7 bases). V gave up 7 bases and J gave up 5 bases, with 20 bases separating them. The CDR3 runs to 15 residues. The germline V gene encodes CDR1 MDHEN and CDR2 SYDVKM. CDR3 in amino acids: CASIPPWGRGETQYF. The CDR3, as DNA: TGTGCCAGCATTCCCCCATGGGGGCGGGGGGAGACCCAGTACTTC.

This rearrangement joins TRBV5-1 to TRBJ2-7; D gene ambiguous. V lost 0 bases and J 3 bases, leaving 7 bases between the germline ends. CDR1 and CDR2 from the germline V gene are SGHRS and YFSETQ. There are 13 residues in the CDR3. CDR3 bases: TGCGCCAGCAGCTTGGAGGTAGGCTACGAGCAGTACTTC. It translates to CASSLEVGYEQYF.

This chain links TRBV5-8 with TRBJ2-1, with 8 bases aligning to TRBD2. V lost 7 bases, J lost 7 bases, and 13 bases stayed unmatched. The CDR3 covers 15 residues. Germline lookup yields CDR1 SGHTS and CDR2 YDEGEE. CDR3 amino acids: CASSSRVAGRNEQFF. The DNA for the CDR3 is TGTGCCAGCTCCTCGCGAGTAGCGGGACGTAATGAGCAGTTCTTC.

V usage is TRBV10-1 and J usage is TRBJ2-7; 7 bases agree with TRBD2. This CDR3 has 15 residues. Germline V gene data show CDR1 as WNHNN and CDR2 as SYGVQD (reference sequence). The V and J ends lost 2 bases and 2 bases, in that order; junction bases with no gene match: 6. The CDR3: CASSEGTGGTYEQYF. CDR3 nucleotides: TGCGCCAGCAGTGAGGGGACGGGGGGAACCTACGAGCAGTACTTC.

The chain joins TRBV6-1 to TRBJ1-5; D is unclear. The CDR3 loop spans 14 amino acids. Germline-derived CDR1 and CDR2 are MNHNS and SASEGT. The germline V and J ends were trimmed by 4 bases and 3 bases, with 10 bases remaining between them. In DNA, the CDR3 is TGTGCCAGCAGTGGACCGGGATACAATCAGCCCCAGCATTTT. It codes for CASSGPGYNQPQHF.

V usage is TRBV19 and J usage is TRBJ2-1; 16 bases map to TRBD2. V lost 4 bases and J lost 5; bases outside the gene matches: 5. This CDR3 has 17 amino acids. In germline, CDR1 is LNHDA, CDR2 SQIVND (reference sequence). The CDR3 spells CASSKGTSGGVDNEQFF. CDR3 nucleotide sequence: TGTGCCAGTAGTAAGGGGACTAGCGGGGGGGTCGACAATGAGCAGTTCTTC.

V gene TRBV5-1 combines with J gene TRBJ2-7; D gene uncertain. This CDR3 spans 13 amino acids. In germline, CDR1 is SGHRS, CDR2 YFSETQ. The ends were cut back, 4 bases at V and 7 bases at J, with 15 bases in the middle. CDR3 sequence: CASSPAVGGEQYF. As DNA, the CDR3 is TGCGCCAGCAGCCCGGCTGTTGGTGGGGAGCAGTACTTC.

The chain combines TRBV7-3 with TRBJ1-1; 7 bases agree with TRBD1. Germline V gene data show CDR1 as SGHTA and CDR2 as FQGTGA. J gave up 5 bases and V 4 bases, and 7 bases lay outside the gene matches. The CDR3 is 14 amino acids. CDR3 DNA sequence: TGTGCCAGCAGCTCGACAGGGTTCGGGACTGAAGCTTTCTTT. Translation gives CASSSTGFGTEAFF.